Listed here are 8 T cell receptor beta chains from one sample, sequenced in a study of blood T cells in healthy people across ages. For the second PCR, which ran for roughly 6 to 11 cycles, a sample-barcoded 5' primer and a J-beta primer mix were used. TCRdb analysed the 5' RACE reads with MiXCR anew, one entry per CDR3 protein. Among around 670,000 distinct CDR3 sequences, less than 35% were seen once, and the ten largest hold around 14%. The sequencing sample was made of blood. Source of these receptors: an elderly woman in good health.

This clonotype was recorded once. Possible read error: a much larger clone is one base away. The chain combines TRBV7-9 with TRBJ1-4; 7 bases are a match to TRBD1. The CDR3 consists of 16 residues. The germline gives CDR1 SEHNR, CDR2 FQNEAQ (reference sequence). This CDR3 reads CASSLAQTGPNEKPFF. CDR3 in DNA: TGTGCCAGCAGCTTAGCCCAGACAGGGCCTAATGAAAAACCGTTTTTT.

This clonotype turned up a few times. For the CDR3, the DNA is TGTGCCAGCAGCTTAAAAGGGGATAACACTGAAGCTTTCTTT. Residues: CASSLKGDNTEAFF. V and J are TRBV11-2 and TRBJ1-1, with a weak D call TRBD1 (5 bases). This CDR3 comprises 14 residues. CDR1 SGHAT and CDR2 FQNNGV come from the germline V gene. Trimming shortened V by 2 bases and J by 2 bases, and 9 bases separated the two germline ends.

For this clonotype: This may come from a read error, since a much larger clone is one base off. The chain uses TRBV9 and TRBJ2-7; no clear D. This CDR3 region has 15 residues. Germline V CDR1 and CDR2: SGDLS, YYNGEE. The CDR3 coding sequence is TGTGTCAGCAGCGACCCTTCCAGCGCGAGCTACGAGCAGTACTTC. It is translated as CVSSDPSSASYEQYF.

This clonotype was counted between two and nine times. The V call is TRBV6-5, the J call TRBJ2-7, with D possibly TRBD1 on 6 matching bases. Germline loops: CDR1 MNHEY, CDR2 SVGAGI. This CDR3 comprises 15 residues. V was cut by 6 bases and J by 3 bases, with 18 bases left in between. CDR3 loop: CASSHLPDSIYEQYF. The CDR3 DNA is TGTGCCAGCAGCCATCTCCCGGACAGTATCTACGAGCAGTACTTC.

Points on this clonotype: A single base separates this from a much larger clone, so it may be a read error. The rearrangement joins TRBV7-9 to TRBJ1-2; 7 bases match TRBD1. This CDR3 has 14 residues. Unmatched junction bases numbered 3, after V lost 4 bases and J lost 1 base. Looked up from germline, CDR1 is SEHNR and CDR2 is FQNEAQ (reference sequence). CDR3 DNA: TGTGCCAGCAGCTGGGGACAGCTTAACTATGGCTACACCTTC. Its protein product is CASSWGQLNYGYTF.

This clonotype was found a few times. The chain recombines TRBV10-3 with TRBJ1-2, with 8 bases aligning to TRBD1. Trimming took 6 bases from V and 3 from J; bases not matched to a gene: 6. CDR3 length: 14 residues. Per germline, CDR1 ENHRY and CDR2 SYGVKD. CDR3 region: CAISVQGGDYGYTF. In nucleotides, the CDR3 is TGTGCCATCAGCGTACAGGGGGGTGACTATGGCTACACCTTC.

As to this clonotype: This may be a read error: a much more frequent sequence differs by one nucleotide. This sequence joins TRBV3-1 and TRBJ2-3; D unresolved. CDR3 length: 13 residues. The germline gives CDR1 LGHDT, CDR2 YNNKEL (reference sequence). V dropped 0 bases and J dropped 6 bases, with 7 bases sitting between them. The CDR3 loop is CASSQERLDTQYF. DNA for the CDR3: TGTGCCAGCAGCCAAGAGCGCCTGGATACGCAGTATTTT.

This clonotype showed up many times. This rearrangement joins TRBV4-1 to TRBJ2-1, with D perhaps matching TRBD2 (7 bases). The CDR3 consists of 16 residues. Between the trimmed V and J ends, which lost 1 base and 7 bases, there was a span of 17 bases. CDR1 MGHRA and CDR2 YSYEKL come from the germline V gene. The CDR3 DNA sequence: TGCGCCAGCAGCCAAGGTCACGGGGGGCGAGGAAATGAGCAGTTCTTC. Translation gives CASSQGHGGRGNEQFF.